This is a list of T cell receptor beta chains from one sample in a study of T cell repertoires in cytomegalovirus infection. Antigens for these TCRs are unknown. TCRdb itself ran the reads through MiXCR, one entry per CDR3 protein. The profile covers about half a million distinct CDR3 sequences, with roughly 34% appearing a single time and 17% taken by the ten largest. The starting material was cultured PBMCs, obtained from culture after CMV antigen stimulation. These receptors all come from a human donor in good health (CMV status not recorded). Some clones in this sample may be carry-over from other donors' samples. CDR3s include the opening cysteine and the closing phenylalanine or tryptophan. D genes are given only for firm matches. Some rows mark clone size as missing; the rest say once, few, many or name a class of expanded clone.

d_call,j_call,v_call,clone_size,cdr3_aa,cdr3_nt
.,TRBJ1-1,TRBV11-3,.,CASSFGTGVEAFF,TGTGCCAGCAGCTTCGGGACGGGGGTGGAAGCTTTCTTT
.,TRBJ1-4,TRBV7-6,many,CASSPHLEEKLFF,TGTGCCAGCAGCCCGCACCTGGAGGAAAAACTGTTTTTT
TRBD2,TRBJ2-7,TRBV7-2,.,CASSSGTSGGLEQYF,TGTGCCAGCAGCTCCGGGACTAGCGGGGGACTGGAGCAGTACTTC
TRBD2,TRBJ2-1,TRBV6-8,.,CASIGLAGLNSYNEQFF,TGTGCCAGCATTGGACTAGCGGGATTGAATTCCTACAATGAGCAGTTCTTC
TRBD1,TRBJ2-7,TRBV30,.,CAWSVRDRVGEQYF,TGTGCCTGGAGTGTCCGGGACAGGGTAGGCGAGCAGTACTTC
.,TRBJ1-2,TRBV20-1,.,CSATQGNGYTF,TGCAGTGCTACCCAGGGCAATGGCTACACCTTC
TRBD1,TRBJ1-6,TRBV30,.,CAWSPRTGKNSPLHF,TGTGCCTGGAGTCCCCGGACAGGGAAAAACTCACCCCTCCACTTT
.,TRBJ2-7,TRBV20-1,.,CSAPDRYEQYF,TGCAGTGCGCCGGACAGATACGAGCAGTACTTC
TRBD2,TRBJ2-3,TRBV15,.,CATKAGGGTDTQYF,TGTGCCACCAAAGCGGGAGGAGGGACAGATACGCAGTATTTT
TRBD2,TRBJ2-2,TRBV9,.,CASSVRISGPSTGELFF,TGTGCCAGCAGCGTAAGAATTAGCGGGCCTTCCACCGGGGAGCTGTTTTTT
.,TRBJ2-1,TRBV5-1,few,CASSEGRLRNEQFF,TGCGCCAGTTCGGAAGGGAGGTTGAGGAATGAGCAGTTCTTC
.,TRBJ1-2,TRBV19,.,CASGFGSSGYTF,TGTGCCAGTGGGTTCGGTTCTTCTGGCTACACCTTC
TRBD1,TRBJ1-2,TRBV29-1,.,CSGTNRGNYGYTF,TGCAGCGGAACTAACAGGGGGAACTATGGCTACACCTTC
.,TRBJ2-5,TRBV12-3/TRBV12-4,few,CASSLVSGRGETQYF,TGTGCCAGCAGTTTAGTCAGCGGACGGGGAGAGACCCAGTACTTC
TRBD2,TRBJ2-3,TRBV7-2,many,CASSPLAAQGDTQYF,TGTGCCAGCAGCCCTCTAGCGGCTCAAGGGGATACGCAGTATTTT
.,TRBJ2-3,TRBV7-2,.,CASTRVEGTDTQYF,TGTGCCAGCACCAGGGTAGAGGGCACAGATACGCAGTATTTT
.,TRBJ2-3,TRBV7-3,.,CASSFRGASTDTQYF,TGTGCCAGCAGCTTCAGGGGTGCTAGCACAGATACGCAGTATTTT
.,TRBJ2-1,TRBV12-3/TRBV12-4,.,CASSLGAWGSVGYNEQFF,TGTGCCAGCAGTTTAGGCGCCTGGGGTAGTGTGGGCTACAATGAGCAGTTCTTC
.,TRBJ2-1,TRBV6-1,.,CASSDPASYNEQFF,TGTGCCAGCAGTGATCCGGCCTCCTACAATGAGCAGTTCTTC
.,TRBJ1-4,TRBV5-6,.,CASSSVNAPEKLFF,TGTGCCAGCAGCTCGGTCAACGCCCCTGAAAAACTGTTTTTT
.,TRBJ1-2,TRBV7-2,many,CASSFGERSGYTF,TGTGCCAGCAGCTTTGGGGAAAGGAGCGGCTACACCTTC
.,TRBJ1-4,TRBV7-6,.,CASRDRPNEKLFF,TGTGCCAGCAGAGACAGACCTAATGAAAAACTGTTTTTT
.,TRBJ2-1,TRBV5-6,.,CASSLGQGFPSSYNEQFF,TGTGCCAGCAGCTTGGGGCAGGGGTTCCCTAGCTCCTACAATGAGCAGTTCTTC
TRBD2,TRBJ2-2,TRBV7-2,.,CASSLAASGRTGELFF,TGTGCCAGCAGCTTAGCGGCTAGCGGGAGAACCGGGGAGCTGTTTTTT
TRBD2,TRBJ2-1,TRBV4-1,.,CASSQILGGVRDEQFF,TGCGCCAGCAGCCAGATCCTGGGAGGGGTCAGAGATGAGCAGTTCTTC
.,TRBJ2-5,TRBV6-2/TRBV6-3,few,CASSYGPVETQYF,TGTGCCAGCAGTTACGGGCCCGTGGAGACCCAGTACTTC
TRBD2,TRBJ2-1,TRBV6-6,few,CASSYEAGLAGGPYYNEQFF,TGTGCCAGCAGTTACGAGGCGGGACTAGCGGGAGGACCCTACTACAATGAGCAGTTCTTC
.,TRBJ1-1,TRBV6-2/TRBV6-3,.,CASSDSLPPNTEAFF,TGTGCCAGCAGTGACAGCCTACCACCGAACACTGAAGCTTTCTTT
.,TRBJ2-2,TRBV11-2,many,CASSLGGSNTGELFF,TGTGCCAGCAGCTTAGGCGGATCGAACACCGGGGAGCTGTTTTTT
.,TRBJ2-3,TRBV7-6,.,CASSLRFGPDSQYF,TGTGCCAGCAGCTTAAGATTCGGCCCAGATTCGCAGTATTTT
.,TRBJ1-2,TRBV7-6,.,CASSHPGGRGAYGYTF,TGTGCCAGCAGCCACCCCGGCGGAAGGGGGGCCTATGGCTACACCTTC
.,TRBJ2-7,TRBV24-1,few,CATGGRGNEQYF,TGTGCCACCGGAGGCAGGGGCAACGAGCAGTACTTC
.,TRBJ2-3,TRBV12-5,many,CASGLVLTSVNTDTQYF,TGTGCTAGTGGTTTGGTGCTGACTAGTGTAAACACAGATACGCAGTATTTT
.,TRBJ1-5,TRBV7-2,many,CASSLGLVSNQPQHF,TGTGCCAGCAGCTTAGGGCTCGTTAGCAATCAGCCCCAGCATTTT
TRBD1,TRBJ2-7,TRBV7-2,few,CASSDRDLTYEQYF,TGTGCCAGCAGTGACAGGGACCTGACCTACGAGCAGTACTTC
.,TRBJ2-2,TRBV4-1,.,CASSQAGGRRNTGELFF,TGCGCCAGCAGCCAAGCAGGAGGGAGGAGGAACACCGGGGAGCTGTTTTTT
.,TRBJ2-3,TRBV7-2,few,CASSFSAVVTDTQYF,TGTGCCAGCAGCTTTTCAGCGGTGGTCACAGATACGCAGTATTTT
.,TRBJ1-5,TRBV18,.,CASSPPQGTPGNQPQHF,TGTGCCAGCTCACCACCGCAGGGAACGCCCGGTAATCAGCCCCAGCATTTT
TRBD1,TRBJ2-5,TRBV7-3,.,CASSPRQGAYETQYF,TGTGCCAGCAGCCCTAGACAGGGGGCTTATGAGACCCAGTACTTC
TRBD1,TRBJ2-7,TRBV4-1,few,CASSQDDGTGTVTYEQYF,TGCGCCAGCAGCCAAGATGATGGGACCGGGACAGTAACCTACGAGCAGTACTTC
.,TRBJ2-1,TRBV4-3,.,CASSQEGSTSYNEQFF,TGCGCCAGCAGCCAAGAGGGGAGTACATCCTACAATGAGCAGTTCTTC
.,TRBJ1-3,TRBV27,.,CASSFSPGNTIYF,TGTGCCAGCAGTTTCAGTCCTGGAAACACCATATATTTT
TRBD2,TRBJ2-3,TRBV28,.,CASQGLAGFVGTHGDTQYF,TGTGCCAGCCAGGGACTAGCGGGGTTCGTGGGCACACACGGGGATACGCAGTATTTT